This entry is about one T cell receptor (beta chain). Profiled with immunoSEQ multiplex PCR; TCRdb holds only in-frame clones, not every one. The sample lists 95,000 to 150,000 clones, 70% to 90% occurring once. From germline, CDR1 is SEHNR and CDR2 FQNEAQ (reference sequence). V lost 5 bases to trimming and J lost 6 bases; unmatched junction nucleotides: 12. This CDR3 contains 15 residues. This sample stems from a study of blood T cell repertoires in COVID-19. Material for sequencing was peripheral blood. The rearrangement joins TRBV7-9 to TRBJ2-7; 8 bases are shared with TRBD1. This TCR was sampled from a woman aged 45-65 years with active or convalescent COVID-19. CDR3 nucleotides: TGTGCCAGCAGCCCGCGGGACAGGTCAACGGGCGAGCAGTACTTC. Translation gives CASSPRDRSTGEQYF. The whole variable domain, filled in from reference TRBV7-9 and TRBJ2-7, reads DTGVSQNPRHKITKRGQNVTFRCDPISEHNRLYWYRQTLGQGPEFLTYFQNEAQLEKSRLLSDRFSAERPKGSFSTLEIQRTEQGDSAMYLCASSPRDRSTGEQYFGPGTRLTVT.